A selection of T cell receptor beta chains follows, all from one sample in a study of T-cell reconstitution after alpha-beta-depleted transplantation in children. In TCRdb, the PCR reads were re-called with MiXCR into one record per CDR3 protein. This table holds 450,000 to 500,000 distinct CDR3 sequences, approximately 13% found once. The starting material was PBMCs from the stem cell graft donor, obtained from the stem cell graft. The receptors shown here come from a human donor who donated a stem cell graft to a child with combined immunodeficiency. CDR3s include the opening cysteine and the closing phenylalanine or tryptophan. The D gene is left open where the match is weak. Not every row has a clone size; where given, it reads once, few, many or a size class.

CDR3	DNA	size	D	J	V
CASSLLPRRERGGKHTQYF	TGTGCCAGCAGCTTACTGCCCCGAAGGGAGCGGGGGGGCAAGCATACGCAGTATTTT	few	TRBD2	TRBJ2-3	TRBV13
CASSRLDEQFF	TGTGCCAGCAGTCGGTTGGATGAGCAGTTCTTC	few	-	TRBJ2-1	TRBV6-5
CASSSPRREDEAFF	TGTGCCAGCAGCTCCCCCCGGCGTGAAGATGAAGCTTTCTTT	many	-	TRBJ1-1	TRBV7-2
CASSLSFFSSYNEQFF	TGTGCCAGCAGCTTAAGTTTCTTCAGCTCCTACAATGAGCAGTTCTTC	few	-	TRBJ2-1	TRBV7-2
CSVAPGQGYNEQFF	TGCAGCGTTGCTCCGGGACAGGGGTACAATGAGCAGTTCTTC	-	TRBD1	TRBJ2-1	TRBV29-1
CASSVGPAGDGTDTQYF	TGTGCCAGCAGCGTAGGCCCCGCGGGAGATGGGACAGATACGCAGTATTTT	few	TRBD2	TRBJ2-3	TRBV9
CASSSLGSQWGTDTQYF	TGTGCCAGCAGTTCGCTGGGCTCTCAATGGGGCACAGATACGCAGTATTTT	-	-	TRBJ2-3	TRBV12-3/TRBV12-4
CASSFPGGRQYF	TGTGCCAGCAGCTTTCCCGGGGGCCGGCAATACTTC	-	-	TRBJ2-5	TRBV7-2
CSARGTGGQETQYF	TGCAGTGCTAGAGGCACCGGGGGGCAGGAGACCCAGTACTTC	many	-	TRBJ2-5	TRBV20-1
CASSPPVPRQGAQETQYF	TGTGCCAGCTCACCACCAGTCCCGCGACAGGGGGCTCAAGAGACCCAGTACTTC	-	TRBD1	TRBJ2-5	TRBV18
CSFRTREWVETQYF	TGCAGCTTCCGGACAAGGGAATGGGTGGAGACCCAGTACTTC	-	-	TRBJ2-5	TRBV29-1
CASSLDPRQNEQFF	TGTGCCAGCAGCTTGGATCCACGTCAAAATGAGCAGTTCTTC	many	-	TRBJ2-1	TRBV5-6
CASSRLRVNTEAFF	TGTGCCAGCAGCCGACTAAGGGTGAACACTGAAGCTTTCTTT	few	-	TRBJ1-1	TRBV6-2/TRBV6-3
CASSLWDRDEQYF	TGTGCCAGCAGTTTGTGGGACAGGGACGAGCAGTACTTC	-	TRBD1	TRBJ2-7	TRBV12-3/TRBV12-4
CASSFNGATNEKLFF	TGTGCCAGCAGCTTTAACGGAGCAACTAATGAAAAACTGTTTTTT	few	-	TRBJ1-4	TRBV5-5
CSASGSTRYQPQHF	TGCAGTGCTAGCGGCAGCACCAGATATCAGCCCCAGCATTTT	-	-	TRBJ1-5	TRBV20-1
CASSLAALQGGETQYF	TGTGCCAGCAGCTTGGCCGCGTTGCAGGGAGGAGAGACCCAGTACTTC	many	-	TRBJ2-5	TRBV5-6
CATAWAPGRNEQFF	TGTGCCACCGCCTGGGCCCCCGGCAGAAATGAGCAGTTCTTC	few	-	TRBJ2-1	TRBV6-2/TRBV6-3
CASSLTTSPGGGGEQYF	TGTGCCAGCAGCTTAACCACCTCACCCGGGGGGGGTGGGGAGCAGTACTTC	-	TRBD2	TRBJ2-7	TRBV7-9
CASSESKGMGTDTQYF	TGTGCCAGCAGTGAAAGTAAGGGGATGGGCACAGATACGCAGTATTTT	-	-	TRBJ2-3	TRBV6-1
CASSSAEGNSTDTQYF	TGTGCCAGCAGCTCAGCGGAAGGAAATAGCACAGATACGCAGTATTTT	few	-	TRBJ2-3	TRBV11-2
CAIKEGYEQYF	TGTGCCATCAAGGAGGGTTACGAGCAGTACTTC	few	-	TRBJ2-7	TRBV10-3
CASSFRDRAEKLFF	TGTGCCAGCAGTTTCCGGGACAGGGCTGAAAAACTGTTTTTT	many	TRBD1	TRBJ1-4	TRBV12-3/TRBV12-4
CASSSGTGYNYGYTF	TGTGCCAGCAGCTCCGGGACAGGGTATAACTATGGCTACACCTTC	-	TRBD1	TRBJ1-2	TRBV7-2
CSAERGSNEQFF	TGCAGTGCGGAGCGGGGATCCAATGAGCAGTTCTTC	-	TRBD2	TRBJ2-1	TRBV20-1
CSARLGAGVDYTQYF	TGCAGCGCCAGACTCGGAGCGGGGGTCGACTATACGCAGTATTTT	many	TRBD2	TRBJ2-3	TRBV29-1